One TCR beta chain is described in this entry. The data stem from a study of blood T cell repertoires in COVID-19. V lost 5 bases to trimming and J lost 1 base, with 9 bases between them. The germline V gene encodes CDR1 LNHDA and CDR2 SQIVND (reference sequence). The CDR3 runs to 14 residues. The data were produced by immunoSEQ multiplex PCR, yet TCRdb's version contains in-frame clones alone and is incomplete. The sample includes about 59,000 clones, 80% to 95% seen only once; the top ten take roughly 15%. Sequenced input: peripheral blood. J is TRBJ1-5 and V is TRBV19; D not resolved. This clonotype was sampled from a man older than 75 with acute or convalescent COVID-19. CDR3 bases: TGTGCCAGTAGTGACCGACACAGCAATCAGCCCCAGCATTTT. Translation: CASSDRHSNQPQHF.